This T cell receptor beta chain was documented in a study of T cell responses to AZD1222 COVID-19 vaccine. Study-wide results and limits: Dominant CD4 TCR responses targeted spike regions 160-218 and 743-854. Repertoires were sampled only after the peak T cell response. Just 5 to 7 people given AZD1222 tested seropositive at baseline. The reported proportion of spike-specific TCRs targeting unmutated variant regions was nearly half.

TCRdb keeps only in-frame clones here, not all; method: immunoSEQ multiplex PCR. The sample lists approximately 200,000 clones; 80% to 90% were seen once. This CDR3 region has 15 residues. J gave up 2 bases and V 3 bases, and 7 bases lay outside the gene matches. Germline V gives CDR1 SGHRS, CDR2 YFSETQ. A note on this clone: Its antigen is currently unknown.

This receptor was taken from an adult in good health. The rearrangement uses TRBV5-1 and TRBJ2-5, with 7 bases matching TRBD1. This specimen was peripheral blood, taken on day 0 of MenACWY control vaccination. The CDR3 DNA sequence: TGCGCCAGCAGCTCCACAGGGGTGAGGCAAGAGACCCAGTACTTC. It encodes CASSSTGVRQETQYF.